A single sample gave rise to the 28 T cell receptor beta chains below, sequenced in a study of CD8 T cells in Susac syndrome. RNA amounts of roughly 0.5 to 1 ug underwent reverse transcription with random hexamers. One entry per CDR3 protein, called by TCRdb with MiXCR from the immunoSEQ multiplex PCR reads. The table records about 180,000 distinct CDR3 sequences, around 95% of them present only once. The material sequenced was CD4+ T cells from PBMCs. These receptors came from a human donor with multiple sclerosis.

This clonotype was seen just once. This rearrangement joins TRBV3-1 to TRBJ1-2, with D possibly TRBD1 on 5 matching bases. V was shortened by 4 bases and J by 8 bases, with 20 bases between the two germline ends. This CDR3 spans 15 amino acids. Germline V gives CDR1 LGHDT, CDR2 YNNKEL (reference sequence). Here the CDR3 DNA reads TGTGCCAGCAGCCCCGACGTAGGGGCGTGGCGCGGCTACACCTTC. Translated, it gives CASSPDVGAWRGYTF.

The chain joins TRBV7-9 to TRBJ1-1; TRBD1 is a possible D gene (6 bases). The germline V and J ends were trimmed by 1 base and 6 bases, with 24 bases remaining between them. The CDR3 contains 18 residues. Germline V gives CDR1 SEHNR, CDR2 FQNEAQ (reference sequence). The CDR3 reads CASSLEIGGAGGGAEAFF. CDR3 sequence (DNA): TGTGCCAGCAGCTTAGAGATCGGGGGCGCGGGAGGTGGCGCTGAAGCTTTCTTT.

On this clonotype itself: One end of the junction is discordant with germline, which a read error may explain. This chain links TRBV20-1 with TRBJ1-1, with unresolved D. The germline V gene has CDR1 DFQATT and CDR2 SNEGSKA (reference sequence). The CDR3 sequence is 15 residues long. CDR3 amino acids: CSARDLVRVNTKAFF. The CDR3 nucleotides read TGCAGTGCTAGAGATCTTGTACGAGTGAACACTAAAGCTTTCTTT.

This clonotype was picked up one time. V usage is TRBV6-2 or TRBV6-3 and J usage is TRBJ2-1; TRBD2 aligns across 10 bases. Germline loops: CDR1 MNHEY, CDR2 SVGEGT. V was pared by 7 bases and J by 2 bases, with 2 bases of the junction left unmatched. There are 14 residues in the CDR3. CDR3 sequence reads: CASTGLAAYNEQFF. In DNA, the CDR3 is TGTGCCAGCACCGGACTAGCGGCCTACAATGAGCAGTTCTTC.

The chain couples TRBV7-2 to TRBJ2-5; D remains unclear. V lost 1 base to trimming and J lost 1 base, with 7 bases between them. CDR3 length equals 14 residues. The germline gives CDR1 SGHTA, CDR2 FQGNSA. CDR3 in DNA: TGTGCCAGCAGCTTAGTCGCAGCCCAAGAGACCCAGTACTTC. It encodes CASSLVAAQETQYF.

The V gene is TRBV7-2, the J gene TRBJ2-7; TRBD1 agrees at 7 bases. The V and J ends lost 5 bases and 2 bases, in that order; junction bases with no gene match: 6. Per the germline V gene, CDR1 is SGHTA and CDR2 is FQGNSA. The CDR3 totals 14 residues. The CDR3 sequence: CASSPPGQPYEQYF. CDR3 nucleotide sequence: TGTGCCAGCAGCCCCCCGGGACAGCCCTACGAGCAGTACTTC.

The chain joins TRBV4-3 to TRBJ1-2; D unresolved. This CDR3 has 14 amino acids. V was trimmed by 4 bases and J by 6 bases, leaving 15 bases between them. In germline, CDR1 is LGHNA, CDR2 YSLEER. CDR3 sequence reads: CASSPQRPSDGYTF. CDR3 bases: TGCGCCAGCAGCCCTCAGAGGCCTAGTGATGGCTACACCTTC.

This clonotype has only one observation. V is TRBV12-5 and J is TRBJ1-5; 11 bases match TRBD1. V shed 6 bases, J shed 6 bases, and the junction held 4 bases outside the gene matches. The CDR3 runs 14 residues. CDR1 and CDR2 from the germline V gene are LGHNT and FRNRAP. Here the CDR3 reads CASGTDRGPQPQHF. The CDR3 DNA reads TGTGCTAGTGGGACGGACAGGGGGCCTCAGCCCCAGCATTTT.

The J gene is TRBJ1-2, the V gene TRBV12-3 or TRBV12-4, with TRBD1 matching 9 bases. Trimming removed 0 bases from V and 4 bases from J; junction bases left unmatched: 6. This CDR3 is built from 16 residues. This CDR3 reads CASSLADRGRRYGYTF. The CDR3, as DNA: TGTGCCAGCAGTTTAGCGGACAGGGGTCGTCGCTATGGCTACACCTTC.

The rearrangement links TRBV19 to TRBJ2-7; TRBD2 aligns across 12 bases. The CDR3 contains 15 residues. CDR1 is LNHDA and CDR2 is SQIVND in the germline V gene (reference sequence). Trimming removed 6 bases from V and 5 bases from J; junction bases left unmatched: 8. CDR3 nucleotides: TGTGCCAGTAGGGCCAGACTAGCGGGGGCGAACGAGCAGTACTTC. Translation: CASRARLAGANEQYF. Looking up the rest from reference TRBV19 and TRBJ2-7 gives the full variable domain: DGGITQSPKYLFRKEGQNVTLSCEQNLNHDAMYWYRQDPGQGLRLIYYSQIVNDFQKGDIAEGYSVSREKKESFPLTVTSAQKNPTAFYLCASRARLAGANEQYFGPGTRLTVT.

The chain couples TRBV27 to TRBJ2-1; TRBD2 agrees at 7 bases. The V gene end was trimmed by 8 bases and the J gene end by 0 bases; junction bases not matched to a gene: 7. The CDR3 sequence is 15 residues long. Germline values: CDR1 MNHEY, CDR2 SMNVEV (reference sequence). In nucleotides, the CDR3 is TGTGCCAGCGGTCGCCGCGGGGGCTCCTACAATGAGCAGTTCTTC. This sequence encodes CASGRRGGSYNEQFF.

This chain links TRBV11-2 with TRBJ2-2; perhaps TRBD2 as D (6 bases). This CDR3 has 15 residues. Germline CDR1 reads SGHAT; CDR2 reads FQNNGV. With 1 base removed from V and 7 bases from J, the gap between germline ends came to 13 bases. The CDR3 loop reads CASSLGSQGGGELFF. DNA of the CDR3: TGTGCCAGCAGCTTAGGATCCCAGGGAGGCGGGGAGCTGTTTTTT. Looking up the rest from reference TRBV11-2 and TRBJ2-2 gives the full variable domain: EAGVAQSPRYKIIEKRQSVAFWCNPISGHATLYWYQQILGQGPKLLIQFQNNGVVDDSQLPKDRFSAERLKGVDSTLKIQPAKLEDSAVYLCASSLGSQGGGELFFGEGSRLTVL.

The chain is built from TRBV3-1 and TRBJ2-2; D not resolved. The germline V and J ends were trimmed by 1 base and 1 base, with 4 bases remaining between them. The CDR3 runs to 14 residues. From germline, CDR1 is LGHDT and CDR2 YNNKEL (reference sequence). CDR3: CASSQVGNTGELFF. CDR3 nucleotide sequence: TGTGCCAGCAGCCAAGTAGGGAACACCGGGGAGCTGTTTTTT. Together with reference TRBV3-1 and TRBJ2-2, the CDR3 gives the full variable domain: DTAVSQTPKYLVTQMGNDKSIKCEQNLGHDTMYWYKQDSKKFLKIMFSYNNKELIINETVPNRFSPKSPDKAHLNLHINSLELGDSAVYFCASSQVGNTGELFFGEGSRLTVL.

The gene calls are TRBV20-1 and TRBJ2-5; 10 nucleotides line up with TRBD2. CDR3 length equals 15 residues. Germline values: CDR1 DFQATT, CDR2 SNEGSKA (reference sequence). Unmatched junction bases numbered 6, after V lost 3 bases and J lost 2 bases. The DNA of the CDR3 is TGCAGTGCTAGCAAGCGGGGGGGCCTACAAGAGACCCAGTACTTC. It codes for CSASKRGGLQETQYF.

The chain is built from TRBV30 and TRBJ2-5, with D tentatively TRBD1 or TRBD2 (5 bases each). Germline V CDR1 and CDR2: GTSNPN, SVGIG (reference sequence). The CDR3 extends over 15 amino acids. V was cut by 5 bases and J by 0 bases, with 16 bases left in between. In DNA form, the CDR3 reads TGTGCCTGGGTGAGGGGTCTAGGGGACCAAGAGACCCAGTACTTC. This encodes CAWVRGLGDQETQYF.

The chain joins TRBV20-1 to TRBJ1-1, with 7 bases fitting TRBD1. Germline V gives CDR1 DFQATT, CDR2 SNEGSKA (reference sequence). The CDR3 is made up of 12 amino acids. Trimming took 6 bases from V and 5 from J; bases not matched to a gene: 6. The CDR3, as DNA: TGCAGTGCGGGCCAGGGGGGGACTGAAGCTTTCTTT. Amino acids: CSAGQGGTEAFF.

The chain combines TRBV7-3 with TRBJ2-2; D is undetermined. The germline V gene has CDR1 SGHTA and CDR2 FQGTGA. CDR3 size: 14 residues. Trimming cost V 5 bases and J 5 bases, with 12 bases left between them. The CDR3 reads CASSPPGKTGELFF. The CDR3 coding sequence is TGTGCCAGCAGCCCCCCCGGCAAGACCGGGGAGCTGTTTTTT.

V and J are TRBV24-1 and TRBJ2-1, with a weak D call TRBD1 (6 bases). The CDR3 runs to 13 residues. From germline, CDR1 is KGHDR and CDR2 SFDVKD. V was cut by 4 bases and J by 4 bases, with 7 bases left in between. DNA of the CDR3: TGTGCCACCAGTGAGAGGGGGTACAATGAGCAGTTCTTC. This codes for CATSERGYNEQFF.

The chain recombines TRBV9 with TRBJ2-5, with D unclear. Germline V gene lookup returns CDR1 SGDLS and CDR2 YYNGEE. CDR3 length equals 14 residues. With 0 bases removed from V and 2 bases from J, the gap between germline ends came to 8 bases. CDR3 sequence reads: CASSVGNGQETQYF. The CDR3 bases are TGTGCCAGCAGCGTAGGGAACGGTCAAGAGACCCAGTACTTC.

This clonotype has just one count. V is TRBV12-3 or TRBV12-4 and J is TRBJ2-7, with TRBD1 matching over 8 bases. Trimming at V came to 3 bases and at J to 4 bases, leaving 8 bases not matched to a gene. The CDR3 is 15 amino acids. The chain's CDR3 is CASSFVDREVYEQYF. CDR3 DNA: TGTGCCAGCAGTTTTGTGGACAGGGAAGTTTACGAGCAGTACTTC.

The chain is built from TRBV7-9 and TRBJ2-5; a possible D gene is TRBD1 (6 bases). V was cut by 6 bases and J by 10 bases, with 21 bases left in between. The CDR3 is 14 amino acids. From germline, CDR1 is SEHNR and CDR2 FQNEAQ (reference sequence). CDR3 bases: TGTGCCAGCAGTCCTAATCCTATCACAGGGAGCCAGTACTTC. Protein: CASSPNPITGSQYF.

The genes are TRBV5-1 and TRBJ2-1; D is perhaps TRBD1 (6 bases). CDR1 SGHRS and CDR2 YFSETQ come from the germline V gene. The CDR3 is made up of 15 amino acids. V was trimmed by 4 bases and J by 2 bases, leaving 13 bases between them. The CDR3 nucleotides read TGCGCCAGCAGCCGTACAGGGTTCCCCTACAATGAGCAGTTCTTC. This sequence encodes CASSRTGFPYNEQFF.

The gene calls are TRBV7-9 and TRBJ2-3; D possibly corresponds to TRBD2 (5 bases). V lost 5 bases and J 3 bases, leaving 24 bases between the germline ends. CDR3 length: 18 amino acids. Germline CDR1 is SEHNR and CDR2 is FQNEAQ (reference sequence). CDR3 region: CASSVDSSPGSSTDTQYF. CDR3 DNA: TGTGCCAGCAGCGTAGACTCGTCACCGGGGTCCTCGACAGATACGCAGTATTTT.

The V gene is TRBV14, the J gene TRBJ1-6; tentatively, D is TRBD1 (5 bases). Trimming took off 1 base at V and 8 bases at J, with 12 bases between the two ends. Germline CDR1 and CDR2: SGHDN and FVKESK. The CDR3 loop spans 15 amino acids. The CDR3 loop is CASSQVGGFDSPLHF. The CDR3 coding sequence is TGTGCCAGCAGCCAAGTTGGGGGTTTTGATTCACCCCTCCACTTT. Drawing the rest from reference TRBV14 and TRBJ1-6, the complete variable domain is EAGVTQFPSHSVIEKGQTVTLRCDPISGHDNLYWYRRVMGKEIKFLLHFVKESKQDESGMPNNRFLAERTGGTYSTLKVQPAELEDSGVYFCASSQVGGFDSPLHFGNGTRLTVT.

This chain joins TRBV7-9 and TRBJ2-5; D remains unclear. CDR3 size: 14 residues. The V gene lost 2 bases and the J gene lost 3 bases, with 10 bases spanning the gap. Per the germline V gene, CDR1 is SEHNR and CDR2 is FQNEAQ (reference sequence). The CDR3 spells CASSLKVTEETQYF. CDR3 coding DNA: TGTGCCAGCAGCTTAAAAGTCACCGAAGAGACCCAGTACTTC.

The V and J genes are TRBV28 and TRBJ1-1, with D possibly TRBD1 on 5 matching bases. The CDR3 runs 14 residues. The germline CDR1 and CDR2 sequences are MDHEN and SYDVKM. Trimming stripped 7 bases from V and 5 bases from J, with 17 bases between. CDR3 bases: TGTGCCAGCACCTCGGGGGGATATCGAACTGAAGCTTTCTTT. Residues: CASTSGGYRTEAFF.

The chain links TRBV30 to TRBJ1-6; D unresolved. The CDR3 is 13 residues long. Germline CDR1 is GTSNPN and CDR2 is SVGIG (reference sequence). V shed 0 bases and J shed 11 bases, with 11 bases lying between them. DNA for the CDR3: TGTGCCTGGAGTGTACAAGAGGGTGCACCCCTCCACTTT. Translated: CAWSVQEGAPLHF.

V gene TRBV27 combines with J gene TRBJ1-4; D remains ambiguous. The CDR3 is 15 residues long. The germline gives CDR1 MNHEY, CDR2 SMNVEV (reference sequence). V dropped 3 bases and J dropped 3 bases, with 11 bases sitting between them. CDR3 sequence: CASSFGGRANEKLFF. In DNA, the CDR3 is TGTGCCAGCAGTTTTGGAGGGAGAGCTAATGAAAAACTGTTTTTT.